Below, one T cell receptor (beta chain) is given with its context. What it recognizes is unknown. This record belongs to a study of shared clonotypes between healthy human individuals. The naive CD8 fraction comprised CD45RO-negative cells positively selected for CCR7 and excluded terminally differentiated effector memory CD45RA+ cells. The table came from immunoSEQ multiplex PCR; TCRdb's copy has only in-frame clones and leaves some out. The table records about 2.1 million clones, approximately 94% of them present only once. General observations from the study: Incomplete sequencing of sorted subsets was indicated by rarefaction despite large depth. Sharing across four donors was highest in naive CD4 (around 5%) and lowest in memory CD8 (roughly 0.4%). What limited the represented genetic and exposure-history diversity was the small number of donors.

The source is a man between 18 and 29 years old in good health. Some clones in this sample may be carry-over from other donors' samples. Sequencing input: naive CD8+ T cells from PBMCs.

The CDR3 loop is CASSPVRRGGTDTQYF. Here the CDR3 DNA reads TGTGCCAGCAGCCCTGTCAGGAGGGGCGGCACAGATACGCAGTATTTT. The J gene is TRBJ2-3, the V gene TRBV7-3, with a tentative D call TRBD2 (6 bases). Looked up from germline, CDR1 is SGHTA and CDR2 is FQGTGA. Trimming took 5 bases from V and 1 from J, leaving 16 bases between them. The CDR3 has 16 amino acids.